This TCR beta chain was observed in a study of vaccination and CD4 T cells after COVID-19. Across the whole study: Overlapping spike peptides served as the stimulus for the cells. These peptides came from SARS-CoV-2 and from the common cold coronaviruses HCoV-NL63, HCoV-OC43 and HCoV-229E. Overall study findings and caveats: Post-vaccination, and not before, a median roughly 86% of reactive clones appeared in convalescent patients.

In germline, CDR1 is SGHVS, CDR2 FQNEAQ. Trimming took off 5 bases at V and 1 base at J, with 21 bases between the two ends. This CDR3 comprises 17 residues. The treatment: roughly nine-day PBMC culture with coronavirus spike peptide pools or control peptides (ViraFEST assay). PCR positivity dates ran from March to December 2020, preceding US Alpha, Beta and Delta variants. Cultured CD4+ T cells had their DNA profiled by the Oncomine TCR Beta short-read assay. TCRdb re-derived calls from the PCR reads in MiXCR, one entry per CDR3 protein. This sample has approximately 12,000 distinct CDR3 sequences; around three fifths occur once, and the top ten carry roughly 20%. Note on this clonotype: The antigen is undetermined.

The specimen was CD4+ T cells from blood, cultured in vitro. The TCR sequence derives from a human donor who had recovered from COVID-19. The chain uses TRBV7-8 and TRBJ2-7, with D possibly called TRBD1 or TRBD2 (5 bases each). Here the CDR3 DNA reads TGTGCCAGCAGCACGCAACCGGGGCCTGACGGGTCCTACGAGCAGTACTTC. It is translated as CASSTQPGPDGSYEQYF.